These 28 T cell receptor beta chains were sequenced from one sample in a study of T cell responses to AZD1222 COVID-19 vaccine. Clones were sequenced by immunoSEQ multiplex PCR, and TCRdb holds only the in-frame ones, with some missing. The sample lists just under 80,000 clones, under 95% seen once, with approximately 4.5% in the top ten. The material sequenced was peripheral blood, taken 28 days after the second AZD1222 dose. The receptors stem from an adult who received the AZD1222 COVID-19 vaccine.

The V call is TRBV6-1, the J call TRBJ1-1, with D hard to call. V was shortened by 2 bases and J by 0 bases, with 10 bases between the two germline ends. CDR3 size: 15 residues. CDR1 MNHNS and CDR2 SASEGT come from the germline V gene. In DNA, the CDR3 is TGTGCCAGCAGTGAATTTCCGGGCATGAACACTGAAGCTTTCTTT. Translated: CASSEFPGMNTEAFF.

The CDR3: CASSSLLAGGLNEQFF. CDR3 bases: TGTGCCAGCAGCTCCCTACTAGCGGGAGGGTTGAATGAGCAGTTCTTC. This chain connects TRBV11-2 to TRBJ2-1; 13 bases are a match to TRBD2. V lost 4 bases and J lost 7; bases outside the gene matches: 7. The CDR3 is 16 amino acids. The germline CDR1 and CDR2 sequences are SGHAT and FQNNGV.

This rearrangement joins TRBV5-5 to TRBJ2-1, with TRBD2 matching 13 bases. Per germline, CDR1 SGHKS and CDR2 YYEKEE (reference sequence). The CDR3 has 15 amino acids. The J segment lost 9 bases and the V segment lost 4 bases, leaving 7 bases of the junction unmatched. CDR3 loop: CASSGGTSGAIEQFF. CDR3 DNA sequence: TGTGCCAGCAGCGGGGGGACTAGCGGGGCTATTGAGCAGTTCTTC.

The chain joins TRBV30 to TRBJ2-7; D is uncertain. V was pared by 3 bases and J by 4 bases, with 10 bases between. Looked up from germline, CDR1 is GTSNPN and CDR2 is SVGIG (reference sequence). This CDR3 is built from 12 residues. The CDR3 sequence is CAWSTDRYEQYF. The CDR3 nucleotides are TGTGCCTGGAGCACTGACCGGTACGAGCAGTACTTC.

The V call is TRBV5-1, the J call TRBJ2-5; D may be TRBD1 (8 bases). The germline gives CDR1 SGHRS, CDR2 YFSETQ. The CDR3 has 15 residues. The ends were cut back, 0 bases at V and 7 bases at J, with 16 bases in the middle. CDR3: CASSLAVTGEGTQYF. DNA for the CDR3: TGCGCCAGCAGCTTGGCGGTGACAGGGGAGGGGACCCAGTACTTC.

V usage is TRBV6-6 and J usage is TRBJ2-5; 7 nucleotides line up with TRBD2. CDR1 is MNHNY and CDR2 is SVGAGI in the germline V gene (reference sequence). The junction had 12 bases not matched to a gene; V was cut back by 5 bases and J by 6 bases. The CDR3 covers 15 residues. The CDR3 spells CASSPRGLSGQTQYF. CDR3 coding DNA: TGTGCCAGCAGTCCCCGGGGACTATCGGGGCAGACCCAGTACTTC.

The chain recombines TRBV11-2 with TRBJ2-7, with D possibly being TRBD1 or TRBD2 (5 bases each). Germline V CDR1 and CDR2: SGHAT, FQNNGV. The CDR3 extends over 14 amino acids. V dropped 1 base and J dropped 0 bases, with 7 bases sitting between them. The CDR3 loop is CASSLVGTSYEQYF. In DNA form, the CDR3 reads TGTGCCAGCAGCTTAGTCGGGACCTCCTACGAGCAGTACTTC.

This chain connects TRBV27 to TRBJ2-3; 8 nucleotides line up with TRBD2. The ends lost 6 bases at V and 13 bases at J; junction bases unmatched: 27. The CDR3 has 18 residues. In germline, CDR1 is MNHEY, CDR2 SMNVEV (reference sequence). This chain's CDR3 is CASRFRGTRVFGSIWEYF. The CDR3 DNA reads TGTGCCAGCAGGTTTCGAGGGACTAGAGTGTTTGGCTCCATATGGGAGTATTTT.

The V and J genes are TRBV4-1 and TRBJ2-7; TRBD2 matches at 8 bases. The trim removed 0 bases at V and 6 bases at J, leaving 7 bases unmatched. The CDR3 extends over 15 amino acids. The germline gives CDR1 MGHRA, CDR2 YSYEKL. As DNA, the CDR3 is TGCGCCAGCAGCCAAGATAGCGGGGTTTTAGGCGAGCAGTACTTC. Amino acid sequence: CASSQDSGVLGEQYF.

The chain carries TRBV6-2 or TRBV6-3 and TRBJ1-4, with a tentative D call TRBD1 (5 bases). The germline V gene encodes CDR1 MNHEY and CDR2 SVGEGT. Trimming removed 0 bases from V and 7 bases from J, with 12 bases in between. The CDR3 runs to 15 residues. CDR3 coding DNA: TGTGCCAGCAGTTACTCGACTAGGGGAGGTGAAAAACTGTTTTTT. Translated, it gives CASSYSTRGGEKLFF.

V and J are TRBV18 and TRBJ2-7; the D call may be TRBD1 or TRBD2 (5 bases each). CDR1 and CDR2 from the germline V gene are KGHSH and LQKENI. The V gene lost 5 bases and the J gene lost 6 bases, with 20 bases spanning the gap. This CDR3 is built from 15 residues. CDR3 sequence reads: CASSVLGGQNSEQYF. CDR3 sequence (DNA): TGTGCCAGCTCAGTCCTTGGGGGTCAAAACAGCGAGCAGTACTTC.

The chain recombines TRBV5-4 with TRBJ1-1; the D is unclear. Germline V lookup: CDR1 SGHNT, CDR2 YYREEE (reference sequence). The CDR3 totals 16 residues. Trimming took off 0 bases at V and 1 base at J, with 13 bases between the two ends. The CDR3 DNA reads as TGTGCCAGCAGCTTGGATCTCAGTGTGGGGAACACTGAAGCTTTCTTT. Its translation is CASSLDLSVGNTEAFF.

The table lists this clone with a count of one. This chain connects TRBV29-1 to TRBJ1-1; a possible D gene is TRBD1 (6 bases). This CDR3 comprises 12 residues. Trimming cost V 7 bases and J 1 base, with 10 bases left between them. The germline V gene encodes CDR1 SQVTM and CDR2 ANQGSEA. The CDR3 spells CSASTGNTEAFF. The CDR3 coding sequence is TGCAGCGCATCGACAGGGAACACTGAAGCTTTCTTT.

The CDR3 here is CSARQGGTLEQYF. Here the CDR3 DNA reads TGCAGCGCGAGACAGGGGGGGACTCTGGAGCAGTACTTC. This chain joins TRBV29-1 and TRBJ2-7; 9 bases fit TRBD1. This CDR3 region has 13 residues. CDR1 is SQVTM, CDR2 ANQGSEA, per germline. Germline trimming cut 7 bases from V and 7 bases from J; bases unmatched to any gene: 11.

This clone was counted a single time. The chain links TRBV9 to TRBJ1-2; D is unclear. CDR3 size: 14 residues. V was trimmed by 4 bases and J by 5 bases, leaving 15 bases between them. CDR1 and CDR2 (germline): SGDLS, YYNGEE. CDR3 sequence (DNA): TGTGCCAGCAGCCAGCACAACCCGAAGTATGGCTACACCTTC. It specifies CASSQHNPKYGYTF.

The chain combines TRBV12-3 or TRBV12-4 with TRBJ1-1, with 9 positions matching TRBD1. The CDR3 totals 13 residues. Losses at the gene ends were 7 bases for V and 5 bases for J; bases not matched to a gene: 5. CDR3 sequence reads: CASNDRGVTEAFF. The CDR3 DNA sequence: TGTGCCAGCAATGACAGGGGGGTAACTGAAGCTTTCTTT.

V is TRBV6-5 and J is TRBJ2-7; 9 bases fit TRBD2. Germline V CDR1 and CDR2: MNHEY, SVGAGI. The junction had 7 bases not matched to a gene; V was cut back by 5 bases and J by 2 bases. The CDR3 sequence is 15 residues long. The CDR3 reads CASSLGLAGPYEQYF. DNA of the CDR3: TGTGCCAGCAGTCTTGGGCTAGCGGGACCCTACGAGCAGTACTTC.

This clone has only one observation. The J gene is TRBJ1-4, the V gene TRBV7-9; 9 positions agree with TRBD1. The ends lost 4 bases at V and 16 bases at J; junction bases unmatched: 4. This CDR3 contains 11 residues. Germline-derived CDR1 and CDR2 are SEHNR and FQNEAQ (reference sequence). Here the CDR3 DNA reads TGTGCCAGCAGCTGGGGGACAGGGAAGTTTTTT. Protein sequence: CASSWGTGKFF.

The V and J genes are TRBV4-1 and TRBJ2-1; the D is unclear. The length of the CDR3 is 15 residues. Trimming shortened V by 1 base and J by 6 bases, and 13 bases separated the two germline ends. From germline, CDR1 is MGHRA and CDR2 YSYEKL. In DNA form, the CDR3 reads TGCGCCAGCAGCCAAGCCTTCGATAACTTCAATGAGCAGTTCTTC. Translation: CASSQAFDNFNEQFF.

The gene calls are TRBV7-2 and TRBJ1-2; 7 bases agree with TRBD1. CDR3 length: 15 amino acids. The junction had 6 bases not matched to a gene; V was cut back by 1 base and J by 4 bases. Germline V gives CDR1 SGHTA, CDR2 FQGNSA. The CDR3 sequence: CASSLETGRGYGYTF. CDR3 nucleotides: TGTGCCAGCAGCTTAGAGACAGGGAGAGGCTATGGCTACACCTTC. Supplemented by reference TRBV7-2 and TRBJ1-2, the full variable domain reads GAGVSQSPSNKVTEKGKDVELRCDPISGHTALYWYRQSLGQGLEFLIYFQGNSAPDKSGLPSDRFSAERTGGSVSTLTIQRTQQEDSAVYLCASSLETGRGYGYTFGSGTRLTVV.

This clone has just one count. The chain recombines TRBV10-3 with TRBJ1-1, with D unresolved. V shed 10 bases and J shed 8 bases, with 17 bases lying between them. This CDR3 has 12 amino acids. Germline-derived CDR1 and CDR2 are ENHRY and SYGVKD. CDR3 in amino acids: CATCPGEGEAFF. CDR3 sequence (DNA): TGTGCCACGTGCCCGGGAGAAGGAGAAGCTTTCTTT.

Only one count was recorded for this clone. The gene calls are TRBV9 and TRBJ1-2; D uncertain. This CDR3 spans 14 amino acids. Trimming left V 0 bases short and J 4 bases short, with 10 bases between. CDR1 SGDLS and CDR2 YYNGEE come from the germline V gene. The CDR3 nucleotides read TGTGCCAGCAGCGTAGATTGGCGGAGCTATGGCTACACCTTC. This encodes CASSVDWRSYGYTF. The full variable domain, with the rest looked up from reference TRBV9 and TRBJ1-2, is DSGVTQTPKHLITATGQRVTLRCSPRSGDLSVYWYQQSLDQGLQFLIQYYNGEERAKGNILERFSAQQFPDLHSELNLSSLELGDSALYFCASSVDWRSYGYTFGSGTRLTVV.

The chain has TRBV28 and TRBJ2-5; D perhaps matches TRBD2 (6 bases). This CDR3 has 15 amino acids. Trimming took 3 bases from V and 3 from J, leaving 14 bases between them. Germline V gene lookup returns CDR1 MDHEN and CDR2 SYDVKM. CDR3 sequence: CASSFVLAVEETQYF. The CDR3 DNA reads as TGTGCCAGCAGTTTTGTACTAGCAGTTGAAGAGACCCAGTACTTC.

This rearrangement joins TRBV6-4 to TRBJ1-1, with 7 bases lining up with TRBD1. There are 15 residues in the CDR3. V shed 2 bases and J 6 bases; nucleotides not matched to a gene: 9. CDR1 is MRHNA and CDR2 is SNTAGT in the germline V gene. The CDR3 DNA sequence: TGTGCCAGCAGTGACACTGCCAGGGGGTACGCTGAAGCTTTCTTT. This codes for CASSDTARGYAEAFF.

The genes are TRBV11-1 and TRBJ2-3, with D maybe TRBD2 (5 bases). Per the germline V gene, CDR1 is SGHAT and CDR2 is FQDESV (reference sequence). The length of the CDR3 is 15 residues. V shed 5 bases and J shed 4 bases, with 16 bases lying between them. The CDR3 bases are TGTGCCAGCAGCCCCGCCGGTTCGAGGGCAGATACGCAGTATTTT. Its protein is CASSPAGSRADTQYF.

The chain uses TRBV28 and TRBJ2-7; 13 bases agree with TRBD2. Germline V gives CDR1 MDHEN, CDR2 SYDVKM. This CDR3 contains 19 residues. The junction had 15 bases not matched to a gene; V was cut back by 5 bases and J by 2 bases. This chain's CDR3 is CASSEWGLAGPQVAYEQYF. The DNA for the CDR3 is TGTGCCAGCAGTGAATGGGGACTAGCGGGACCCCAGGTGGCCTACGAGCAGTACTTC.

The rearrangement links TRBV7-2 to TRBJ1-1, with no clear D. The germline gives CDR1 SGHTA, CDR2 FQGNSA. Between the trimmed V and J ends, which lost 2 bases and 4 bases, there was a span of 17 bases. The CDR3 length is 16 residues. The CDR3 sequence is CASSLPPRSGGTEAFF. In DNA form, the CDR3 reads TGTGCCAGCAGCTTACCACCACGAAGTGGAGGCACTGAAGCTTTCTTT.

The chain links TRBV6-5 to TRBJ2-7; D call uncertain. Trimming took 4 bases from V and 3 from J, leaving 7 bases between them. CDR3 length: 12 amino acids. Germline assignment: CDR1 MNHEY and CDR2 SVGAGI. CDR3 nucleotides: TGTGCCAGCAGTTCGACTTACTACGAGCAGTACTTC. Its translation: CASSSTYYEQYF.